A single sample gave rise to the 14 T cell receptor beta chains below, sequenced in a study of T cell responses to AZD1222 COVID-19 vaccine. Data came from immunoSEQ multiplex PCR; TCRdb stores just in-frame clones and leaves some out. The table lists 150,000 to 160,000 clones, 90% to 95% of them singletons, with about 1.6% in the top ten. The sample was peripheral blood, taken 28 days after the second AZD1222 dose. These receptor sequences come from an adult who received the AZD1222 COVID-19 vaccine.

This chain connects TRBV9 to TRBJ1-4; maybe TRBD1 (6 bases). CDR3 length equals 15 residues. With 4 bases removed from V and 6 bases from J, the gap between germline ends came to 16 bases. Germline V gene sequence: CDR1 SGDLS, CDR2 YYNGEE. The CDR3 here is CASSRRDTEHEKLFF. Here the CDR3 DNA reads TGTGCCAGCAGCAGACGGGACACGGAACATGAAAAACTGTTTTTT.

The chain carries TRBV5-4 and TRBJ2-1; TRBD2 agrees at 8 bases. This CDR3 region has 16 residues. Germline CDR1 SGHNT, CDR2 YYREEE (reference sequence). The junction had 4 bases not matched to a gene; V was cut back by 2 bases and J by 0 bases. The CDR3 DNA follows: TGTGCCAGCAGCTTTAGCCGGGGGGGCTCCTACAATGAGCAGTTCTTC. As protein: CASSFSRGGSYNEQFF.

V and J are TRBV12-3 or TRBV12-4 and TRBJ1-1, with D uncertain. The CDR3 sequence is 11 residues long. V was shortened by 7 bases and J by 5 bases, with 8 bases between the two germline ends. The CDR3 reads CASITGTEAFF. CDR3 coding DNA: TGTGCCAGCATCACCGGGACTGAAGCTTTCTTT.

The genes are TRBV18 and TRBJ2-2, with D unclear. CDR3 length: 14 amino acids. V lost 6 bases, J lost 7 bases, and 15 bases lay in between. Germline CDR1 and CDR2: KGHSH and LQKENI. DNA of the CDR3: TGTGCCAGCTCGCGAGACGGCCGGAGCGGGGAGCTGTTTTTT. It specifies CASSRDGRSGELFF.

The chain is built from TRBV30 and TRBJ1-1; 7 bases are shared with TRBD1. The CDR3 is 16 residues long. Trimming removed 2 bases from V and 2 bases from J; junction bases left unmatched: 11. Germline values: CDR1 GTSNPN, CDR2 SVGIG (reference sequence). CDR3 DNA sequence: TGTGCCTGGAGTCTAGCCCCCGGGACAGTTAACACTGAAGCTTTCTTT. This gives the protein CAWSLAPGTVNTEAFF.

V usage is TRBV7-9 and J usage is TRBJ1-6; D gene uncertain. Trimming took off 1 base at V and 7 bases at J, with 2 bases between the two ends. Germline CDR1 SEHNR, CDR2 FQNEAQ (reference sequence). The CDR3 is made up of 12 amino acids. This CDR3 is CASSLDNSPLHF. In DNA form, the CDR3 reads TGTGCCAGCAGCTTAGACAATTCACCCCTCCACTTT.

To note about this clone: Other DNA variants within this sample encode the same CDR3. DNA of the CDR3: TGCAGCGCCGAGGGTCTCGGGAGTTGGGGCTACGAGCAGTACTTC. As protein: CSAEGLGSWGYEQYF. The V call is TRBV29-1, the J call TRBJ2-7; D perhaps matches TRBD2 (6 bases). CDR1 is SQVTM and CDR2 is ANQGSEA in the germline V gene. The CDR3 consists of 15 residues. V was clipped by 7 bases and J by 3 bases, with 22 bases between them.

The chain combines TRBV10-3 with TRBJ2-5; D remains ambiguous. This CDR3 comprises 15 residues. Germline V gene lookup returns CDR1 ENHRY and CDR2 SYGVKD. V lost 3 bases and J 1 base, leaving 12 bases between the germline ends. CDR3 loop: CAISDSQTLQETQYF. For the CDR3, the DNA is TGTGCCATCAGTGATTCGCAGACACTCCAAGAGACCCAGTACTTC.

The rearrangement joins TRBV4-1 to TRBJ2-7, with TRBD2 identical over 8 bases. In germline, CDR1 is MGHRA, CDR2 YSYEKL. This CDR3 comprises 18 residues. V gave up 3 bases and J gave up 7 bases; unmatched junction bases: 20. The CDR3 DNA is TGCGCCAGCAGCCACCGACCGTCAGAGACGCGGGGGGCGGGGGAGCAGTACTTC. Translated, it gives CASSHRPSETRGAGEQYF.

The rearrangement joins TRBV28 to TRBJ2-2; 8 positions agree with TRBD2. Losses at the gene ends were 2 bases for V and 5 bases for J; bases not matched to a gene: 4. The CDR3 has 15 residues. Looked up from germline, CDR1 is MDHEN and CDR2 is SYDVKM. CDR3 bases: TGTGCCAGCAGTTTAGACGGGAGGGAGACCGGGGAGCTGTTTTTT. As protein: CASSLDGRETGELFF. Full variable domain (remainder filled in from reference TRBV28 and TRBJ2-2): DVKVTQSSRYLVKRTGEKVFLECVQDMDHENMFWYRQDPGLGLRLIYFSYDVKMKEKGDIPEGYSVSREKKERFSLILESASTNQTSMYLCASSLDGRETGELFFGEGSRLTVL.

This chain uses TRBV28 with TRBJ2-1, with 15 bases lining up with TRBD2. The CDR3 consists of 19 residues. V dropped 1 base and J dropped 4; count of bases not matched to a gene: 8. Germline CDR1 reads MDHEN; CDR2 reads SYDVKM. CDR3 coding DNA: TGTGCCAGCAGTTTATCTCGGACTAGCGGGAGGGCCCGGTACAATGAGCAGTTCTTC. This codes for CASSLSRTSGRARYNEQFF.

This chain joins TRBV7-2 and TRBJ2-3; D gene unclear. The CDR3 sequence is 12 residues long. The germline gives CDR1 SGHTA, CDR2 FQGNSA. V gave up 5 bases and J gave up 3 bases, with 6 bases separating them. CDR3 DNA: TGTGCCAGCAGCCCTAATACAGATACGCAGTATTTT. This gives the protein CASSPNTDTQYF. Looking up the rest from reference TRBV7-2 and TRBJ2-3 gives the full variable domain: GAGVSQSPSNKVTEKGKDVELRCDPISGHTALYWYRQSLGQGLEFLIYFQGNSAPDKSGLPSDRFSAERTGGSVSTLTIQRTQQEDSAVYLCASSPNTDTQYFGPGTRLTVL.

The chain uses TRBV7-9 and TRBJ2-3, with D uncertain. Germline V lookup: CDR1 SEHNR, CDR2 FQNEAQ (reference sequence). Trimming cost V 4 bases and J 2 bases, with 4 bases left between them. This CDR3 is built from 12 residues. The CDR3 reads CASSYYTDTQYF. CDR3 DNA: TGTGCCAGCAGCTATTACACAGATACGCAGTATTTT.

The chain employs TRBV7-9 and TRBJ2-5; D not certain. The CDR3 contains 11 residues. Germline V CDR1 and CDR2: SEHNR, FQNEAQ (reference sequence). V was trimmed by 2 bases and J by 4 bases, leaving 2 bases between them. CDR3 residues: CASSLSETQYF. Here the CDR3 DNA reads TGTGCCAGCAGCTTATCAGAGACCCAGTACTTC.